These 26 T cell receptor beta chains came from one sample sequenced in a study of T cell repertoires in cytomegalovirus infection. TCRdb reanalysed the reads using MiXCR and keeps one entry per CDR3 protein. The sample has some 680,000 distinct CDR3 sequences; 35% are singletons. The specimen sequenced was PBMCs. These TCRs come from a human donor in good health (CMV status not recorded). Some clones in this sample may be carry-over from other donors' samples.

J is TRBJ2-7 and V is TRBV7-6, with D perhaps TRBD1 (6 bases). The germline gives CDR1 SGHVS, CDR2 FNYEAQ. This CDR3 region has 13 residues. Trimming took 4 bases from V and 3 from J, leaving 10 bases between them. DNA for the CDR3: TGTGCCAGCAGCTCCGGGACACTCTACGAGCAGTACTTC. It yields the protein CASSSGTLYEQYF.

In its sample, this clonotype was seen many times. In DNA, the CDR3 is TGTGCCAGCAGCTTCCAATGGGGTCAGCCCCAGCATTTT. Its translation is CASSFQWGQPQHF. This chain links TRBV7-2 with TRBJ1-5, with D uncertain. V was pared by 3 bases and J by 6 bases, with 9 bases between. The CDR3 loop spans 13 amino acids. Germline values: CDR1 SGHTA, CDR2 FQGNSA.

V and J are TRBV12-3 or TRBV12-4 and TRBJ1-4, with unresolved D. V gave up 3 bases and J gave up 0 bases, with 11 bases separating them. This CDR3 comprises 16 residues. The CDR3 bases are TGTGCCAGCAGTTTGCGGACGGTTGCAACTAATGAAAAACTGTTTTTT. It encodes CASSLRTVATNEKLFF.

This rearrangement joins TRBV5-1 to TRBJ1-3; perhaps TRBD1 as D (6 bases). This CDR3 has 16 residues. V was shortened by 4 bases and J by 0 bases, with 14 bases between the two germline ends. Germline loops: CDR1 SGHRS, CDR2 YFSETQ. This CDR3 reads CASSPLGASSGNTIYF. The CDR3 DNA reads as TGCGCCAGCAGCCCCTTGGGGGCAAGCTCTGGAAACACCATATATTTT.

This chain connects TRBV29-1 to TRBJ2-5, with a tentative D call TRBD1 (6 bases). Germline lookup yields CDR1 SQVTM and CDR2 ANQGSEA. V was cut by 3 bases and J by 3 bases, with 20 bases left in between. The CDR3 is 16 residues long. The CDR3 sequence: CSVELVEGVGEETQYF. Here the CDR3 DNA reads TGCAGCGTTGAGTTGGTCGAGGGGGTAGGAGAAGAGACCCAGTACTTC.

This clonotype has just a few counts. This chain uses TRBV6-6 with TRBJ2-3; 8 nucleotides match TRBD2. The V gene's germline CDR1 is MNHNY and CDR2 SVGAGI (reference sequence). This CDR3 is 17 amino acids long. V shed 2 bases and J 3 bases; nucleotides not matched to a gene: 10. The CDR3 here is CASSYTPRGGRTDTQYF. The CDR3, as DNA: TGTGCCAGCAGTTACACCCCCCGGGGGGGCAGGACAGATACGCAGTATTTT.

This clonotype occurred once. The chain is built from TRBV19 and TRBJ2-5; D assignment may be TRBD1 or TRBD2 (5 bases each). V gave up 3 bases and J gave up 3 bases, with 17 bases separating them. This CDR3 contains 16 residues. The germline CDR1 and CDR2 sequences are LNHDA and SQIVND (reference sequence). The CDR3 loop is CASSIWVGDPKETQYF. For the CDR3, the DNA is TGTGCCAGTAGTATTTGGGTCGGGGACCCTAAAGAGACCCAGTACTTC.

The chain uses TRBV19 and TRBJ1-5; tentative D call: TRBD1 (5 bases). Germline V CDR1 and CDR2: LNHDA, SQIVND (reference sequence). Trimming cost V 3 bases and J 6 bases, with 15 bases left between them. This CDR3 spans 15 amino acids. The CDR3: CASSMSGGVAQPQHF. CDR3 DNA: TGTGCCAGTAGTATGAGTGGGGGGGTGGCTCAGCCCCAGCATTTT.

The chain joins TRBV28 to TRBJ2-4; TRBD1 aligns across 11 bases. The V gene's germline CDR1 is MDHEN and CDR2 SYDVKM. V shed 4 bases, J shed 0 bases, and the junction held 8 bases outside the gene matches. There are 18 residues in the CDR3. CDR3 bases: TGTGCCAGCAGTTCCCGGGACAGGGGGGGGGTAGCCAAAAACATTCAGTACTTC. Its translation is CASSSRDRGGVAKNIQYF. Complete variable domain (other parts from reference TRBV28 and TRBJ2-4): DVKVTQSSRYLVKRTGEKVFLECVQDMDHENMFWYRQDPGLGLRLIYFSYDVKMKEKGDIPEGYSVSREKKERFSLILESASTNQTSMYLCASSSRDRGGVAKNIQYFGAGTRLSVL.

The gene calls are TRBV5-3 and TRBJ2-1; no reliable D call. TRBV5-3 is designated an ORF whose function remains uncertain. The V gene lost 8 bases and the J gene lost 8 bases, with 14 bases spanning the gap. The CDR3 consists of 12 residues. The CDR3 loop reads CASRLGGDEQFF. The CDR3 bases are TGTGCCAGCAGATTGGGTGGGGATGAGCAGTTCTTC.

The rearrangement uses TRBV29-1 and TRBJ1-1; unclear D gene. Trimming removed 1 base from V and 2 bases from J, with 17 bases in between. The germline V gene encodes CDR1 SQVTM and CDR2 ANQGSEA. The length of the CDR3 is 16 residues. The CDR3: CSVEGLYRAVNTEAFF. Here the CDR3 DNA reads TGCAGCGTTGAAGGGCTCTATAGGGCGGTAAACACTGAAGCTTTCTTT.

CDR3 residues: CASSQEGADTQYF. In nucleotides, the CDR3 is TGCGCCAGCAGCCAAGAGGGGGCAGATACGCAGTATTTT. The chain joins TRBV4-1 to TRBJ2-3; TRBD1 or TRBD2 may be the D gene (5 bases each). Trimming stripped 0 bases from V and 4 bases from J, with 5 bases between. The CDR3 is 13 residues long. Germline V gene sequence: CDR1 MGHRA, CDR2 YSYEKL.

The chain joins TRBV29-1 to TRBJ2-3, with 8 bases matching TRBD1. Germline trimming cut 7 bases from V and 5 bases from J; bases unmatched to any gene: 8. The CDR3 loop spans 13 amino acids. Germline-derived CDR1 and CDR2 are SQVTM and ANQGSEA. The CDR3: CSGRQGTKDTQYF. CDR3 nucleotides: TGCAGCGGTCGACAGGGGACAAAAGATACGCAGTATTTT.

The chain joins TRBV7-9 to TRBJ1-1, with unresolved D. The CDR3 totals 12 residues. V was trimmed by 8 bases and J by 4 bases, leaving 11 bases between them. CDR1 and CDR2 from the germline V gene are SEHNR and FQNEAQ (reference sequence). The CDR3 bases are TGTGCCAGCCAAGAAGGAGGCACTGAAGCTTTCTTT. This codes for CASQEGGTEAFF.

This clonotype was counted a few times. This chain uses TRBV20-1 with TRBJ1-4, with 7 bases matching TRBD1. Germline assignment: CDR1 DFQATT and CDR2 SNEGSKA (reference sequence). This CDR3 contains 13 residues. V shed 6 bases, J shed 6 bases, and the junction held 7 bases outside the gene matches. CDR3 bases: TGCAGTGCCTGGAGAGGGGGCGATGAAAAACTGTTTTTT. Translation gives CSAWRGGDEKLFF.

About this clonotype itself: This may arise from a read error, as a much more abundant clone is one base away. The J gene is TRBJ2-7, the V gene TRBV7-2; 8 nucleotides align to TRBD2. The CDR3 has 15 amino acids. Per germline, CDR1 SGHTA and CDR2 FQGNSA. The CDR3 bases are TGTGCCAGCAGCTTACATCGAGCGGGAGTGTACGATCAGTACTTC. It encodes CASSLHRAGVYDQYF.

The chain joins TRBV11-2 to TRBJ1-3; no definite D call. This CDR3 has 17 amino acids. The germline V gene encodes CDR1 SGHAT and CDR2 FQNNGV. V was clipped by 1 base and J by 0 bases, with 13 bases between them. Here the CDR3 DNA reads TGTGCCAGCAGCTTAGTCCCCCCCGGCTCCTCTGGAAACACCATATATTTT. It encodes CASSLVPPGSSGNTIYF.

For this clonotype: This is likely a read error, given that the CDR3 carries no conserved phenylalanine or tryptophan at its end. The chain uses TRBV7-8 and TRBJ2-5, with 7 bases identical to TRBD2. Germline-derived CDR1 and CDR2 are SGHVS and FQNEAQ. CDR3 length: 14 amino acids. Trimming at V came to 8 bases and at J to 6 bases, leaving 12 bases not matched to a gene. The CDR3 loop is CASSGEGTRQTQYC. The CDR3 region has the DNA TGTGCCAGCTCCGGGGAGGGGACTCGGCAGACCCAGTACTGC.

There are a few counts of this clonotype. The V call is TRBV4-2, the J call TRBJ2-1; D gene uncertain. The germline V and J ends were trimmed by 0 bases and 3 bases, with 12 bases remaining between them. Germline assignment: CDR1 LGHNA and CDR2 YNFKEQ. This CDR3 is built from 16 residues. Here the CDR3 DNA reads TGTGCCAGCAGCCAAGAGCCCATGCACGGCTACAATGAGCAGTTCTTC. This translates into CASSQEPMHGYNEQFF.

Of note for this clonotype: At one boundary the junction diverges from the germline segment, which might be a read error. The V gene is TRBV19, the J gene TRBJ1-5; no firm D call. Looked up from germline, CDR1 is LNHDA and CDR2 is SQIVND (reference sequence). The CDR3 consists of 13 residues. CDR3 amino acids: CASSLGSNRPQHF. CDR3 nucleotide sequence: TGTGCCAGTAGTTTGGGCTCCAATCGGCCCCAGCATTTT.

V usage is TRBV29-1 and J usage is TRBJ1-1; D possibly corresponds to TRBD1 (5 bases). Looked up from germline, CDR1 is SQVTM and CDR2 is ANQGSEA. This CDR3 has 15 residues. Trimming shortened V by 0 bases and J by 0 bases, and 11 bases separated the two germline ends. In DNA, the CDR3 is TGCAGCGTTGAAGACAGGCAGGGCGTGAACACTGAAGCTTTCTTT. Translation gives CSVEDRQGVNTEAFF. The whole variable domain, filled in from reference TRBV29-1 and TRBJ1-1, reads SAVISQKPSRDICQRGTSLTIQCQVDSQVTMMFWYRQQPGQSLTLIATANQGSEATYESGFVIDKFPISRPNLTFSTLTVSNMSPEDSSIYLCSVEDRQGVNTEAFFGQGTRLTVV.

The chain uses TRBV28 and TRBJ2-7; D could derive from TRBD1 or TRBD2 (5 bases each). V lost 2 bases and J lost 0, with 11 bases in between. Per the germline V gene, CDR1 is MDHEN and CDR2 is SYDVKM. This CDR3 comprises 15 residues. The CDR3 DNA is TGTGCCAGCAGTTTAACAGGCGGAGGCTCCTACGAGCAGTACTTC. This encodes CASSLTGGGSYEQYF.

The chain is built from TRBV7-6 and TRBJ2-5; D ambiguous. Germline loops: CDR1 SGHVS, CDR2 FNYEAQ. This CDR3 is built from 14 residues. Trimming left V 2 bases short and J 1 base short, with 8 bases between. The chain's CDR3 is CASSLFTVQETQYF. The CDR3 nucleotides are TGTGCCAGCAGCTTATTCACAGTCCAAGAGACCCAGTACTTC.

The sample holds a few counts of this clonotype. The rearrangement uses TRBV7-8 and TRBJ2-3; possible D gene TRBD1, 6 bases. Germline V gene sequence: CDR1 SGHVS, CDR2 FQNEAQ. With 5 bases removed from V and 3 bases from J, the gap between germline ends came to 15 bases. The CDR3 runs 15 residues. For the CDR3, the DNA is TGTGCCAGCAGCCCCATGGTTGGACAGACAGATACGCAGTATTTT. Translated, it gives CASSPMVGQTDTQYF.

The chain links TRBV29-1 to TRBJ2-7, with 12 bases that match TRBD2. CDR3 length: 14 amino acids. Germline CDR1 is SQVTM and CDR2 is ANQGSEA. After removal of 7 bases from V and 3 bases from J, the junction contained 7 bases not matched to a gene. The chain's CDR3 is CSARTSGIIYEQYF. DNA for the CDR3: TGCAGCGCCCGGACTAGCGGGATTATCTACGAGCAGTACTTC.

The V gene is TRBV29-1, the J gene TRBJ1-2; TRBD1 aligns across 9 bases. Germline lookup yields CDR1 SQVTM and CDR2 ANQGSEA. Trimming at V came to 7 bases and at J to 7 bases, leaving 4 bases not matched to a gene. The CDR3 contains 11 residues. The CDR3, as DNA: TGCAGCGCCGGGGACAGGGCTGGCTACACCTTC. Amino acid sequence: CSAGDRAGYTF.